These T cell receptor beta chains were read from a single sample in a study of T cell responses to AZD1222 COVID-19 vaccine. Generated by immunoSEQ multiplex PCR, the TCRdb table keeps only in-frame clones and is missing some. The sample lists around 67,000 clones; roughly 84% were seen once. Sequences were derived from peripheral blood, sampled on day 0 of AZD1222 vaccination. The receptor source for this set is an adult in good health. CDR3s include the opening cysteine and the closing phenylalanine or tryptophan. Each record gives: J gene, CDR3 length, V gene, D gene, clone size, CDR3 protein, CDR3 DNA. D genes are given only for firm matches. Only part of the rows carry a size: once, few, many, or a class if the clone is expanded.

>TRBJ1-2|15|TRBV7-8|-|-
CASSLPDSRAEGYTF
TGTGCCAGCAGCCTCCCGGACAGCCGTGCGGAAGGCTACACCTTC
>TRBJ1-5|13|TRBV30|-|once
CAWSEISNQPQHF
TGTGCCTGGAGTGAGATTAGCAATCAGCCCCAGCATTTT
>TRBJ1-3|13|TRBV2|-|-
CASTATGGNTIYF
TGTGCCAGCACCGCCACTGGTGGAAACACCATATATTTT
>TRBJ2-5|17|TRBV4-2|TRBD2|-
CASSQDQIAGLQETQYF
TGTGCCAGCAGCCAAGATCAGATAGCGGGCCTCCAAGAGACCCAGTACTTC
>TRBJ1-3|15|TRBV4-1|-|-
CASSQVGFSGNTIYF
TGCGCCAGCAGCCAAGTAGGGTTCTCTGGAAACACCATATATTTT
>TRBJ1-6|15|TRBV12-5|TRBD1|-
CASGPNPDRGSPLHF
TGTGCTAGTGGTCCTAATCCGGACAGGGGGTCACCCCTCCACTTT
>TRBJ1-5|13|TRBV30|TRBD1|-
CAWSGQGDQPQHF
TGTGCCTGGAGTGGACAGGGAGATCAGCCCCAGCATTTT
>TRBJ2-7|15|TRBV1|-|-
CTSSQRERCSYEQYF
TGCACCAGCAGCCAACGGGAACGGTGCTCCTACGAGCAGTACTTC
>TRBJ2-5|13|TRBV9|TRBD2|once
CASSVVGGETQYF
TGTGCCAGCAGCGTAGTGGGGGGGGAGACCCAGTACTTC
>TRBJ1-2|13|TRBV5-1|-|once
CASSSDSSYGYTF
TGCGCCAGCAGCTCGGACAGCTCCTATGGCTACACCTTC
>TRBJ2-1|15|TRBV7-6|TRBD1|-
CASSPGQGSWNEQFF
TGTGCCAGCAGCCCGGGACAGGGGAGTTGGAATGAGCAGTTCTTC
>TRBJ1-1|16|TRBV4-3|TRBD1|-
CASSRQTGARNTEAFF
TGCGCCAGCAGCCGCCAGACAGGGGCCCGGAACACTGAAGCTTTCTTT
>TRBJ1-1|14|TRBV9|TRBD1|-
CASSVDRGRTEAFF
TGTGCCAGCAGCGTAGACAGGGGGCGGACTGAAGCTTTCTTT
>TRBJ2-3|15|TRBV4-2|TRBD2|-
CASSPLSGGVDTQYF
TGTGCCAGCAGCCCTCTTAGCGGGGGGGTGGATACGCAGTATTTT
>TRBJ2-7|14|TRBV19|-|once
CASSPHGGSYEQYF
TGTGCCAGTAGTCCCCACGGAGGCAGCTACGAGCAGTACTTC
>TRBJ1-3|13|TRBV2|-|once
CASTRPSGNTIYF
TGTGCCAGCACCCGCCCCTCTGGAAACACCATATATTTT
>TRBJ2-3|20|TRBV5-1|TRBD2|-
CASSLTPPLTSGGSTDTQYF
TGCGCCAGCAGCTTGACCCCCCCACTGACTAGCGGGGGGTCCACAGATACGCAGTATTTT
>TRBJ1-1|15|TRBV6-2/TRBV6-3|-|once
CASSPSGRMNTEAFF
TGTGCCAGCAGCCCCTCGGGGCGGATGAACACTGAAGCTTTCTTT
>TRBJ2-7|14|TRBV2|-|-
CASGSVNSADEQYF
TGTGCCAGCGGCTCAGTGAACAGTGCCGACGAGCAGTACTTC
>TRBJ2-1|16|TRBV4-3|TRBD1|-
CASSQDRVRSYNEQFF
TGCGCCAGCAGCCAGGACAGGGTCAGGTCCTACAATGAGCAGTTCTTC
>TRBJ2-2|15|TRBV6-5|-|-
CASRNTNANTGELFF
TGTGCCAGCAGGAACACAAACGCGAACACCGGGGAGCTGTTTTTT
>TRBJ2-7|15|TRBV5-4|-|-
CASSKSDRLSYEQYF
TGTGCCAGCAGTAAGTCGGACAGACTCTCCTACGAGCAGTACTTC
>TRBJ2-2|15|TRBV6-5|-|-
CASSKLTANTGELFF
TGTGCCAGCAGTAAACTGACAGCGAACACCGGGGAGCTGTTTTTT
>TRBJ1-4|14|TRBV4-2|TRBD1|-
CASSQQGGNEKLFF
TGTGCCAGCAGCCAACAGGGGGGAAATGAAAAACTGTTTTTT
>TRBJ2-2|14|TRBV19|TRBD1|-
CASSMGQDTGELFF
TGTGCCAGTAGTATGGGACAGGACACCGGGGAGCTGTTTTTT
>TRBJ2-2|16|TRBV11-2|TRBD1|few
CASSFTGASRTGELFF
TGTGCCAGCAGCTTTACAGGGGCCTCCCGGACCGGGGAGCTGTTTTTT
>TRBJ2-3|16|TRBV2|TRBD2|-
CASTTEWGGSTDTQYF
TGTGCCAGCACAACAGAGTGGGGGGGGAGCACAGATACGCAGTATTTT
>TRBJ2-1|15|TRBV6-5|-|few
CASSLTVSSYNEQFF
TGTGCCAGCAGCCTGACCGTGAGCTCCTACAATGAGCAGTTCTTC
>TRBJ1-5|14|TRBV7-2|-|-
CASSFSGGDQPQHF
TGTGCCAGCAGCTTTAGTGGTGGGGATCAGCCCCAGCATTTT
>TRBJ2-5|16|TRBV24-1|TRBD2|once
CATSDLAGAPQETQYF
TGTGCCACCAGTGATTTAGCGGGGGCCCCGCAAGAGACCCAGTACTTC
>TRBJ1-1|12|TRBV7-9|-|once
CASSLESAEAFF
TGTGCCAGCAGCTTAGAGAGTGCTGAAGCTTTCTTT
>TRBJ1-2|15|TRBV6-6|TRBD1|-
CASSGTGDINYGYTF
TGTGCCAGTTCCGGGACAGGGGACATAAACTATGGCTACACCTTC
>TRBJ1-5|18|TRBV15|-|-
CATSREPARGFSNQPQHF
TGTGCCACCAGCAGAGAGCCCGCGAGGGGCTTTAGCAATCAGCCCCAGCATTTT
>TRBJ2-1|14|TRBV18|TRBD2|-
CASSLLAGLDEQFF
TGTGCCAGCTCATTACTAGCGGGGCTCGATGAGCAGTTCTTC
>TRBJ2-1|14|TRBV12-2|-|once
CASRGTGGYNEQFF
TGTGCAAGTCGGGGGACAGGGGGCTACAATGAGCAGTTCTTC
>TRBJ2-3|14|TRBV6-5|-|-
CASSYSRGTDTQYF
TGTGCCAGCAGTTACTCGAGGGGCACAGATACGCAGTATTTT
>TRBJ2-2|15|TRBV5-8|TRBD1|-
CASRGDRGFTGELFF
TGTGCCAGCAGAGGGGACAGGGGATTCACCGGGGAGCTGTTTTTT
>TRBJ2-1|12|TRBV7-9|-|-
CASSLVGGEQFF
TGTGCCAGCAGCTTAGTGGGAGGTGAGCAGTTCTTC
>TRBJ1-4|15|TRBV7-2|-|few
CASSLGGMLNEKLFF
TGTGCCAGCAGCTTAGGGGGTATGCTGAATGAAAAACTGTTTTTT
>TRBJ2-7|12|TRBV30|-|-
CAWGEYSYEQYF
TGTGCCTGGGGAGAATATTCCTACGAGCAGTACTTC
>TRBJ1-4|14|TRBV27|-|-
CASSLGHLNEKLFF
TGTGCCAGCAGTTTGGGACACCTAAATGAAAAACTGTTTTTT
>TRBJ2-7|15|TRBV4-1|TRBD1|-
CASSPRQGRYYEQYF
TGCGCCAGCAGTCCAAGACAGGGACGATACTACGAGCAGTACTTC
>TRBJ2-1|17|TRBV2|TRBD2|-
CASSVRAGGFSYNEQFF
TGTGCCAGCAGTGTCCGGGCGGGGGGATTCTCCTACAATGAGCAGTTCTTC
>TRBJ1-4|16|TRBV7-9|TRBD1|-
CASSLGETGGLEKLFF
TGTGCCAGCAGCTTAGGGGAGACAGGGGGCTTAGAAAAACTGTTTTTT
>TRBJ2-7|12|TRBV12-3/TRBV12-4|-|-
CASSPSGYEQYF
TGTGCCAGCAGCCCCTCAGGGTACGAGCAGTACTTC
>TRBJ1-2|18|TRBV4-2|TRBD1|-
CASSQSAGQGNVNYGYTF
TGTGCCAGCAGCCAGTCGGCGGGACAGGGGAACGTTAACTATGGCTACACCTTC
>TRBJ1-1|12|TRBV7-2|-|-
CASSSGGTEAFF
TGTGCCAGCAGCTCGGGTGGTACTGAAGCTTTCTTT
>TRBJ2-1|12|TRBV29-1|TRBD1|-
CSVERGLNEQFF
TGCAGCGTTGAGAGGGGGCTCAATGAGCAGTTCTTC
>TRBJ2-7|14|TRBV6-2/TRBV6-3|-|once
CASSYFWPGDEQYF
TGTGCCAGCAGTTACTTTTGGCCGGGAGACGAGCAGTACTTC
>TRBJ2-1|17|TRBV5-1|-|-
CASSLGGATSSYNEQFF
TGCGCCAGCAGCTTGGGTGGGGCGACTAGCTCCTACAATGAGCAGTTCTTC
>TRBJ2-7|15|TRBV25-1|-|-
CASSEIGRGHYEQYF
TGTGCCAGCAGTGAAATTGGGCGGGGGCACTACGAGCAGTACTTC
>TRBJ1-1|15|TRBV5-8|-|-
CASSEGPQVKTEAFF
TGTGCCAGCAGCGAGGGACCCCAGGTTAAGACTGAAGCTTTCTTT